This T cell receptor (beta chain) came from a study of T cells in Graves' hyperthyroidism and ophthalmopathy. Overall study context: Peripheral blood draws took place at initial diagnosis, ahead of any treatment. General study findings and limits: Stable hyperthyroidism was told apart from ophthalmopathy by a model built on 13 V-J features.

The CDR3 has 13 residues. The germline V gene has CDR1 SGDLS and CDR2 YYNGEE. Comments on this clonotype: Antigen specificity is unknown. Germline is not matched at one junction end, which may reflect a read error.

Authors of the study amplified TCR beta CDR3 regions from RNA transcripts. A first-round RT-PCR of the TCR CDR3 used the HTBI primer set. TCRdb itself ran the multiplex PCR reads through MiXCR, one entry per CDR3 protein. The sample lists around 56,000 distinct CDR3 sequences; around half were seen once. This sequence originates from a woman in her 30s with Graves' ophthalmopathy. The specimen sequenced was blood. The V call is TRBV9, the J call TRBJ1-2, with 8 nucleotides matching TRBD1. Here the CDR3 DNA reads TGTGCCAGCAGCAGGACAGGGAACTATGGCTACTCCTTC. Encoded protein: CASSRTGNYGYSF. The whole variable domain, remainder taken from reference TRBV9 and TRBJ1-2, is DSGVTQTPKHLITATGQRVTLRCSPRSGDLSVYWYQQSLDQGLQFLIQYYNGEERAKGNILERFSAQQFPDLHSELNLSSLELGDSALYFCASSRTGNYGYSFGSGTRLTVV.